The clone carrying this T cell receptor (beta chain) was detected only once. The antigen is undetermined. Time point: week 11, during vaccination. Each vaccine dose was 300 ug of mutant IDH1 20-mer peptide, with topical imiquimod. In germline, CDR1 is SGHAT, CDR2 FQNNGV. The CDR3 sequence is 14 residues long. V lost 0 bases and J lost 6; bases outside the gene matches: 1. The sample is drawn from a study of a mutant IDH1 vaccine in newly diagnosed glioma. About the research overall: Patients received eight vaccinations in weeks 1, 3, 5, 7, 11, 15, 19, 23. Patients' prior therapy spanned radiotherapy, temozolomide, or both; most underwent both.

TCRdb's table, derived via immunoSEQ multiplex PCR, lists solely in-frame clones and lacks some. The sample carries 45,000 to 60,000 clones, 90% to 95% recorded once. The sample in question was PBMCs, obtained from a glioma patient whose treatment included an IDH1 peptide vaccine. The chain combines TRBV11-2 with TRBJ1-2, with 10 bases identical to TRBD1. This clonotype originated in a man aged 50 or older with glioma. The CDR3 nucleotides are TGTGCCAGCAGCTTAGATGGGACAGGGGATGGCTACACCTTC. Protein: CASSLDGTGDGYTF.